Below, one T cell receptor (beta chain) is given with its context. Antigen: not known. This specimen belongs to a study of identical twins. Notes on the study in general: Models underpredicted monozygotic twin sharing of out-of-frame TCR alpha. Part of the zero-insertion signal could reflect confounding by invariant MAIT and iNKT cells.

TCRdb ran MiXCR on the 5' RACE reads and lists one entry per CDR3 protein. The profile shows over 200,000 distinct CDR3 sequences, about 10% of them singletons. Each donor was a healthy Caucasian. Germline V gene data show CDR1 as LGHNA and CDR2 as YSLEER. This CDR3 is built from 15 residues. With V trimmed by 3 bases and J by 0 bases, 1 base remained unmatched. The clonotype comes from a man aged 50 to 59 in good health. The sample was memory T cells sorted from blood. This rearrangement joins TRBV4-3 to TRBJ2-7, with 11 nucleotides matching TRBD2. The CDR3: CASSHGLAGSYEQYF. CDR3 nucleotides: TGCGCCAGCAGCCATGGACTAGCGGGCTCCTACGAGCAGTACTTC.